The source of this TCR beta chain is a study of beta chain features in type 1 diabetes. Study overall: The patients were much like the healthy donors in age, gender and cell yields. The samples had about 110,000,000 sorted cells examined in all.

Sorting with CD45RO/CCR7/CD25/CD127/CD95/CD27 yielded naive, central memory, regulatory and stem-like memory CD4+ cells. In its sample, this clone was seen many times. The antigen is unknown. The germline V and J ends were trimmed by 0 bases and 4 bases, with 7 bases remaining between them. There are 14 residues in the CDR3. Reverse transcription of all isolated RNA meant that expressed TCRB transcripts were sequenced. Samples of naive, central memory and regulatory T cells yielded a mean of about 3.8 million reads. TCRdb's table, derived via immunoSEQ multiplex PCR, lists solely in-frame clones and lacks some. The sample records approximately 260,000 clones, roughly a quarter being singletons. Study findings and constraints: Type 1 diabetes patients had TCRB CDR3s that were shorter (moderately but significantly so) in all four CD4+ subsets.

This sequence was found in a woman in her 30s with type 1 diabetes. The chain is built from TRBV23-1 and TRBJ1-5, with D tentatively TRBD1 (5 bases). TRBV23-1 is sorted into the ORF group, with uncertain function. Sequencing was carried out using naive CD4+ T cells from blood. DNA of the CDR3: TGCGCCAGCAGTCAATCGGAGGGGAATCAGCCCCAGCATTTT. It is translated as CASSQSEGNQPQHF.